This TCR beta chain was identified in a study of cytomegalovirus exposure and HLA in healthy donors. Study overall: In a previous analysis, approximately 110 million unique TCR beta sequences were found from roughly 180 million T cells. Whole-study findings and limits: The likely origin of a cluster of highly shared sequence variants was a sequencing artifact. Relative to the approximately 700-donor mean, N-insertions were reportedly fewer in an Asian-associated ancestry cluster in a later analysis. Some V segments could not be told apart, so they were left out, TRBV6-2 and TRBV6-3 among them.

This PCR relied on a set of 60 Vbeta primers and 13 Jbeta primers. Assay: immunoSEQ multiplex PCR; the TCRdb copy retains only in-frame clones and omits some. Here the sample spans 95,000 to 150,000 clones, just over 65% being singletons. In this sample, this clone turned up a few times. Antigen specificity is unknown. This CDR3 spans 16 amino acids. The V segment lost 5 bases and the J segment 1 base; nucleotides outside the gene matches: 10. Germline CDR1 is SEHNR and CDR2 is FQNEAQ (reference sequence). Material for sequencing was PBMCs. The rearrangement joins TRBV7-9 to TRBJ1-1, with TRBD1 matching over 7 bases. The sequence came from a man younger than 30 in good health and CMV-seronegative. CDR3 loop: CASSPPAQGENTEAFF. The CDR3 coding sequence is TGTGCCAGCAGCCCCCCGGCCCAGGGGGAGAACACTGAAGCTTTCTTT.